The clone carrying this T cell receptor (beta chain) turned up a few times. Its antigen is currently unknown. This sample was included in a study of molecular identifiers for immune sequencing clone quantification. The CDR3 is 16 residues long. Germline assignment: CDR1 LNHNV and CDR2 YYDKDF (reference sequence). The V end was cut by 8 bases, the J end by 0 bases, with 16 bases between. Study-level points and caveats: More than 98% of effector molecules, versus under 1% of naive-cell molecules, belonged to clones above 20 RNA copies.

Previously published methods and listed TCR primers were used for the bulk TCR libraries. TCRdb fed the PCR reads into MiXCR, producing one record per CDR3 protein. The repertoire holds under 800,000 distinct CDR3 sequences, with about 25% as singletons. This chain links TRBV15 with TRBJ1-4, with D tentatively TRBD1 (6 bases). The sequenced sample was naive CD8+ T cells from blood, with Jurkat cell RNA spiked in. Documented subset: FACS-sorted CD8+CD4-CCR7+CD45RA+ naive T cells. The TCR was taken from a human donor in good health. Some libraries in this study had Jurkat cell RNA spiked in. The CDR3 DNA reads TGTGCCACCTCCGCGCGGGGGCTTACAACTAATGAAAAACTGTTTTTT. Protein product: CATSARGLTTNEKLFF. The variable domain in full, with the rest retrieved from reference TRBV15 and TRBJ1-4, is DAMVIQNPRYQVTQFGKPVTLSCSQTLNHNVMYWYQQKSSQAPKLLFHYYDKDFNNEADTPDNFQSRRPNTSFCFLDIRSPGLGDTAMYLCATSARGLTTNEKLFFGSGTQLSVL.